This T cell receptor (beta chain) was identified in a study of T cell responses to AZD1222 COVID-19 vaccine. Trimming at V came to 10 bases and at J to 6 bases, leaving 18 bases not matched to a gene. The CDR3 extends over 16 amino acids. From germline, CDR1 is LGHNA and CDR2 YNFKEQ. The protocol was immunoSEQ multiplex PCR, while the TCRdb copy is restricted to in-frame clones and leaves out a portion. Here the sample spans 95,000 to 100,000 clones, about 88% being singletons. This clonotype was obtained from an adult who received the AZD1222 COVID-19 vaccine. The starting material was peripheral blood, obtained 28 days after the second AZD1222 dose. V is TRBV4-2 and J is TRBJ2-1; 7 nucleotides align to TRBD1. CDR3 DNA sequence: TGTGCCACCACAGGACGCTGGCAGGGGGATTTCAATGAGCAGTTCTTC. This codes for CATTGRWQGDFNEQFF.